The source of this TCR beta chain is a study of blood T cell repertoires in COVID-19. Whole-study context: The study drew acute and convalescent COVID-19 samples from the United States, Italy and Spain. T cells, B-cell-depleted T cells, or PBMCs provided the cDNA or gDNA that served as material.

Study processing details: Researchers report that nucleated cell counts were estimated from reference gene primer amplification. Data came from immunoSEQ multiplex PCR; TCRdb stores just in-frame clones and leaves some out. V and J calls and clone size follow that table, whereas D and trimming were derived from the DNA. The data hold roughly 340,000 clones, with around nine tenths observed a single time. Recruited during active infection, patients (from Seattle) were subsequently followed longitudinally. CDR3 length equals 18 residues. CDR1 and CDR2 from the germline V gene are PRHDT and FYEKMQ (reference sequence). J lost 3 bases, V lost 5 bases, and 13 bases had no gene match.

The rearrangement uses TRBV13 and TRBJ2-3, with TRBD1 identical over 11 bases. The receptor was derived from a woman in her seventies with COVID-19, enrolled during active disease. The sample was peripheral blood. Here the CDR3 reads CASSHLEGTGGRTDTQYF. CDR3 in DNA: TGTGCCAGCAGCCACCTCGAGGGGACAGGGGGACGTACAGATACGCAGTATTTT. Full variable domain (outside the CDR3, taken from reference TRBV13 and TRBJ2-3): AAGVIQSPRHLIKEKRETATLKCYPIPRHDTVYWYQQGPGQDPQFLISFYEKMQSDKGSIPDRFSAQQFSDYHSELNMSSLELGDSALYFCASSHLEGTGGRTDTQYFGPGTRLTVL.